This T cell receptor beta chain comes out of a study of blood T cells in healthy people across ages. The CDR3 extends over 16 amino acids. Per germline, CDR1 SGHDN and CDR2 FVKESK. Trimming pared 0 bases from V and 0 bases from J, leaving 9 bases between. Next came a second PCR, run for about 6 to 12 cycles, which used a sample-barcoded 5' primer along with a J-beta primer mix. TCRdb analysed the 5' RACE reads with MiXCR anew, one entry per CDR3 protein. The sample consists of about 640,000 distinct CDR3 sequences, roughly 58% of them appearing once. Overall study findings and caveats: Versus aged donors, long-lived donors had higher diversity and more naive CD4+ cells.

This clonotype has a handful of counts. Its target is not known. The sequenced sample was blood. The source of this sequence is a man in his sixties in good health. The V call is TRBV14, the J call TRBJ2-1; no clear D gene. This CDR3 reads CASSQDDHSSYNEQFF. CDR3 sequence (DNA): TGTGCCAGCAGCCAAGATGACCACAGCTCCTACAATGAGCAGTTCTTC. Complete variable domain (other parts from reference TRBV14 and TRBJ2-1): EAGVTQFPSHSVIEKGQTVTLRCDPISGHDNLYWYRRVMGKEIKFLLHFVKESKQDESGMPNNRFLAERTGGTYSTLKVQPAELEDSGVYFCASSQDDHSSYNEQFFGPGTRLTVL.